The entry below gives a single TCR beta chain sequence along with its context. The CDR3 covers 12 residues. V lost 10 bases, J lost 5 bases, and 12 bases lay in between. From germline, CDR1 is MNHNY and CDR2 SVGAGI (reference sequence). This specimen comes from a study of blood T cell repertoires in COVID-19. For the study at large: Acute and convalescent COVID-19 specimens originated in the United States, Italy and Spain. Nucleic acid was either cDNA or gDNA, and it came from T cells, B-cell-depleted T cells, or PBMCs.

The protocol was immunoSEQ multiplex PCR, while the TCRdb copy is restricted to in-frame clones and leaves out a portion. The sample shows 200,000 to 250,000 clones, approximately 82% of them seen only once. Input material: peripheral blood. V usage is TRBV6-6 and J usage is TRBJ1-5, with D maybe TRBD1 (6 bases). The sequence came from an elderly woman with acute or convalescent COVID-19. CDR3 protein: CAIRAGDQPQHF. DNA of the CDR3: TGTGCCATAAGGGCAGGGGATCAGCCCCAGCATTTT.